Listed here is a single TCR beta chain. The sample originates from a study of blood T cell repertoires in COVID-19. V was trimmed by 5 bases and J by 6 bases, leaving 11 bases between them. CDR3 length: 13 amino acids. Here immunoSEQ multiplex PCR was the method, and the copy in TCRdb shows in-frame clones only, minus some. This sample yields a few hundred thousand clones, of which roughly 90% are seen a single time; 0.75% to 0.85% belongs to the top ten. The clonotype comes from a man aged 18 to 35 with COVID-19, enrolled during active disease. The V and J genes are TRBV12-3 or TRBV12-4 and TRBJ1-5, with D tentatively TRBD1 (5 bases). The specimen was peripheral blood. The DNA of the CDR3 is TGTGCCAGCAGTCGATTTCAGGGTCAGCCCCAGCATTTT. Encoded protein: CASSRFQGQPQHF.